The present TCR beta chain was sequenced within a study of cytomegalovirus exposure and HLA in healthy donors (dated by TCRdb to 2016 to 2017). For context, the study as a whole: According to a later analysis, the 120 or so validation repertoires were produced on the same platform as the roughly 700 repertoires of the first cohort. The study was designed to test whether signatures of past pathogen exposure could be identified by cataloging public T cell receptors. A separate validation cohort of roughly 120 different subjects was used in addition to the 666-subject first cohort. The study combined high-throughput TCR immunosequencing, statistical association of individual TCRs with disease status, and machine learning to predict cytomegalovirus infection status. Paper-wide results and their limitations: Subsequent analysis determined that TCRs grouped into clusters in the first cohort also showed a tendency toward co-occurrence across the 130 or so validation repertoires, and approximately 93% of cluster scores exceeded 0. All 120 repertoires were used to score co-occurrence in the validation cohort in a later analysis, because that analysis had no HLA typing for the cohort. In the study, around 150 TCR beta chains were listed as associated with cytomegalovirus. The classifier was reported to diagnose cytomegalovirus status with high specificity and sensitivity in both the original cohort and the validation cohort. The authors suggested that the approach could potentially be extended to other disease states and immunological phenotypes. Three of the identified cytomegalovirus-associated TCR beta chains were confirmed in vitro to be specific for cytomegalovirus antigens. Most TCR sequences were seen in very few donors, while some public TCRs were found in many individuals.

As for this clone: This clone's antigen is unknown. No per-base quality is available; no much larger clone lies one base away.

Separate from the approximately 700-subject first cohort, the validation cohort of more than 90 subjects was the group to which the donors belonged. The protocol used for the library was the immunoSEQ multiplex PCR assay. On the study's bioinformatics: A statistical classification framework was developed to diagnose cytomegalovirus status using the catalog of TCR beta chain sequences. Not all clones reach the TCRdb copy of this immuneACCESS table, which keeps in-frame sequences only. Checked studies attribute under half of the gap to unresolved V genes and leave the rest unexplained. V and J calls and clone size are given by that table; D and trimming were obtained from the DNA. The sample includes 80,000 to 100,000 clones, with approximately 91% observed a single time. In total, the top ten clones hold approximately 2% of the sample. The junction carries 11 bases between V and J, which are trimmed by 1 base and 5 bases respectively. CDR1 is given as MGHRA and CDR2 as YSYEKL, both from the germline V gene. The CDR3 spans 14 residues, from the cysteine through the phenylalanine. The CDR3 DNA has 42 bases and is translated from base 1.

The source is a man in his thirties or forties in good health and CMV-seronegative. The chain joins TRBV4-1 to TRBJ1-1, and the D gene may be TRBD1, 5 bases matching. The sequenced sample consisted of PBMCs. The CDR3 is CASSQARAGTEAFF. The nucleotide sequence reads TGCGCCAGCAGCCAAGCCCGGGCAGGGACTGAAGCTTTCTTT.